The rows below give T cell receptor beta chains drawn from one sample of a study of blood T cell repertoires in COVID-19. Generated by immunoSEQ multiplex PCR, the TCRdb table keeps only in-frame clones and is missing some. Of 130,000 or so clones listed, around 76% are singletons. Sequenced: peripheral blood. These receptors all stem from a human donor in a cohort sampled during active COVID-19. CDR3s include the opening cysteine and the closing phenylalanine or tryptophan. The D gene is left open where the match is weak. Clone size is shown for a subset of rows, as once, few, many or a class of expanded clone.

J: TRBJ1-2; D: NA; size: NA; length: 14; V: TRBV6-1; CDR3: CASSEYLADYGYTF; DNA: TGTGCCAGCAGTGAATACCTGGCGGACTATGGCTACACCTTC
J: TRBJ1-3; D: NA; size: NA; length: 17; V: TRBV6-1; CDR3: CASSEEQLVSSGNTIYF; DNA: TGTGCCAGCAGTGAGGAGCAGTTGGTCTCCTCTGGAAACACCATATATTTT
J: TRBJ2-3; D: TRBD2; size: NA; length: 16; V: TRBV18; CDR3: CASSPRTSGGTDTQYF; DNA: TGTGCCAGCTCACCTCGGACTAGCGGGGGTACAGATACGCAGTATTTT
J: TRBJ2-1; D: NA; size: NA; length: 17; V: TRBV11-2; CDR3: CASSLKGRRTLGNEQFF; DNA: TGTGCCAGCAGCTTAAAAGGTAGGAGAACGTTAGGAAATGAGCAGTTCTTC
J: TRBJ1-3; D: TRBD1; size: NA; length: 14; V: TRBV29-1; CDR3: CSVETGVAGNTIYF; DNA: TGCAGCGTTGAAACAGGGGTCGCTGGAAACACCATATATTTT
J: TRBJ1-1; D: NA; size: NA; length: 14; V: TRBV2; CDR3: CASSANGGSTEAFF; DNA: TGTGCCAGCAGTGCCAACGGGGGGAGCACTGAAGCTTTCTTT
J: TRBJ1-5; D: NA; size: NA; length: 16; V: TRBV6-6; CDR3: CASSYVTGYSNQPQHF; DNA: TGTGCCAGCAGTTACGTAACAGGGTATAGCAATCAGCCCCAGCATTTT
J: TRBJ1-5; D: NA; size: NA; length: 13; V: TRBV6-5; CDR3: CASSPGGNQPQHF; DNA: TGTGCCAGCAGCCCAGGGGGCAATCAGCCCCAGCATTTT
J: TRBJ1-2; D: TRBD1; size: NA; length: 16; V: TRBV19; CDR3: CASSIVAGGANYGYTF; DNA: TGTGCCAGTAGTATAGTGGCAGGGGGAGCCAACTATGGCTACACCTTC
J: TRBJ2-5; D: TRBD1; size: NA; length: 15; V: TRBV30; CDR3: CAWLKLDRGGETQYF; DNA: TGTGCCTGGCTAAAATTGGACAGGGGAGGGGAGACCCAGTACTTC
J: TRBJ2-1; D: TRBD1; size: NA; length: 14; V: TRBV19; CDR3: CASRPGQGANEQFF; DNA: TGTGCCAGTAGACCGGGACAGGGGGCCAATGAGCAGTTCTTC
J: TRBJ1-2; D: NA; size: NA; length: 14; V: TRBV5-4; CDR3: CASSLGVQGPGYTF; DNA: TGTGCCAGCAGCTTGGGGGTCCAGGGCCCCGGCTACACCTTC
J: TRBJ2-7; D: NA; size: NA; length: 12; V: TRBV3-1/TRBV3-2; CDR3: CASSDTPYEQYF; DNA: TGTGCCAGCAGCGACACCCCCTACGAGCAGTACTTC
J: TRBJ2-3; D: TRBD2; size: NA; length: 18; V: TRBV4-1; CDR3: CASSQDQAGRGSTDTQYF; DNA: TGCGCCAGCAGCCAAGATCAGGCGGGGCGGGGGAGCACAGATACGCAGTATTTT
J: TRBJ2-1; D: TRBD1; size: few; length: 15; V: TRBV7-6; CDR3: CASSPRQGAYNEQFF; DNA: TGTGCCAGCAGCCCCAGGCAGGGGGCCTACAATGAGCAGTTCTTC
J: TRBJ2-1; D: TRBD1; size: NA; length: 13; V: TRBV2; CDR3: CARSRTGGNEQFF; DNA: TGTGCCAGATCGAGGACAGGGGGGAATGAGCAGTTCTTC
J: TRBJ2-7; D: NA; size: NA; length: 13; V: TRBV5-6; CDR3: CASSLYSTYEQYF; DNA: TGTGCCAGCAGCTTGTACAGCACCTACGAGCAGTACTTC
J: TRBJ1-4; D: NA; size: NA; length: 14; V: TRBV28; CDR3: CASGRGATNEKLFF; DNA: TGTGCCAGCGGCCGGGGGGCAACTAATGAAAAACTGTTTTTT
J: TRBJ2-3; D: NA; size: NA; length: 16; V: TRBV13; CDR3: CASSLGLAGTTDTQYF; DNA: TGTGCCAGCAGCTTAGGACTAGCAGGAACCACAGATACGCAGTATTTT
J: TRBJ2-2; D: NA; size: NA; length: 15; V: TRBV6-5; CDR3: CASTYRGGSTGELFF; DNA: TGTGCCAGCACCTACCGGGGAGGAAGCACCGGGGAGCTGTTTTTT
J: TRBJ2-4; D: TRBD1; size: NA; length: 16; V: TRBV2; CDR3: CASSRGQGRAKNIQYF; DNA: TGTGCCAGCAGCCGCGGACAGGGACGGGCCAAAAACATTCAGTACTTC
J: TRBJ2-3; D: TRBD2; size: NA; length: 14; V: TRBV9; CDR3: CASKTGGATDTQYF; DNA: TGTGCCAGCAAAACCGGGGGGGCCACAGATACGCAGTATTTT
J: TRBJ2-5; D: TRBD1; size: NA; length: 19; V: TRBV6-1; CDR3: CASSDRQGARFPPRETQYF; DNA: TGTGCCAGCAGTGACCGACAGGGGGCCAGATTTCCCCCGAGGGAGACCCAGTACTTC
J: TRBJ2-5; D: TRBD1; size: NA; length: 14; V: TRBV28; CDR3: CASRPTGRRETQYF; DNA: TGTGCCAGCAGACCGACAGGGCGTCGGGAGACCCAGTACTTC
J: TRBJ2-2; D: NA; size: NA; length: 15; V: TRBV6-4; CDR3: CASRVTQGGTGELFF; DNA: TGTGCCAGCAGAGTCACACAGGGTGGCACCGGGGAGCTGTTTTTT
J: TRBJ2-4; D: NA; size: NA; length: 16; V: TRBV27; CDR3: CASSNDTSGHKNIQYF; DNA: TGTGCCAGCAGTAACGACACATCGGGACACAAAAACATTCAGTACTTC
J: TRBJ1-3; D: NA; size: NA; length: 16; V: TRBV7-6; CDR3: CASSLEQPLTGNTIYF; DNA: TGTGCCAGCAGCTTAGAACAGCCTTTGACTGGAAACACCATATATTTT
J: TRBJ2-4; D: TRBD2; size: NA; length: 15; V: TRBV27; CDR3: CASSTRLAGGNIQYF; DNA: TGTGCCAGCAGTACCAGGCTAGCGGGAGGAAACATTCAGTACTTC
J: TRBJ2-2; D: TRBD2; size: NA; length: 17; V: TRBV4-1; CDR3: CASSLLLAGVNTGELFF; DNA: TGCGCCAGCAGCCTGCTACTAGCGGGGGTTAACACCGGGGAGCTGTTTTTT
J: TRBJ2-3; D: NA; size: NA; length: 13; V: TRBV19; CDR3: CASSMTGTDTQYF; DNA: TGTGCCAGTAGTATGACAGGCACAGATACGCAGTATTTT
J: TRBJ2-1; D: TRBD2; size: NA; length: 15; V: TRBV6-2/TRBV6-3; CDR3: CASSPLAGGYNEQFF; DNA: TGTGCCAGCAGCCCACTAGCGGGGGGATACAATGAGCAGTTCTTC
J: TRBJ1-2; D: NA; size: NA; length: 13; V: TRBV12-3/TRBV12-4; CDR3: CASSPNGGYGYTF; DNA: TGTGCCAGCAGTCCCAACGGGGGGTATGGCTACACCTTC
J: TRBJ1-6; D: TRBD1; size: few; length: 16; V: TRBV4-1; CDR3: CASSQEGRQGDSPLHF; DNA: TGCGCCAGCAGCCAAGAGGGGCGTCAGGGGGATTCACCCCTCCACTTT
J: TRBJ2-3; D: TRBD2; size: NA; length: 18; V: TRBV5-5; CDR3: CASSLGPKRGVYTDTQYF; DNA: TGTGCCAGCAGCTTGGGGCCCAAGCGGGGGGTGTACACAGATACGCAGTATTTT
J: TRBJ1-1; D: TRBD1; size: NA; length: 14; V: TRBV2; CDR3: CASSEIQGITEAFF; DNA: TGTGCCAGCAGCGAGATACAGGGGATCACTGAAGCTTTCTTT
J: TRBJ1-2; D: NA; size: NA; length: 14; V: TRBV7-9; CDR3: CASSFDFRALGYTF; DNA: TGTGCCAGCAGCTTCGACTTCAGGGCGCTTGGCTACACCTTC
J: TRBJ1-6; D: NA; size: NA; length: 14; V: TRBV9; CDR3: CASSVGGSNSPLHF; DNA: TGTGCCAGCAGCGTAGGAGGGAGTAATTCACCCCTCCACTTT